Detailed here is one T cell receptor beta chain. The target antigen is unknown. The source of the sample is a study of blood T cells in healthy people across ages. Study-wide results and limits: TCR beta diversity per million T cells fell roughly linearly with age.

Germline CDR1 SEHNR, CDR2 FQNEAQ (reference sequence). The junction had 12 bases not matched to a gene; V was cut back by 7 bases and J by 4 bases. This CDR3 has 15 residues. Using a J-beta primer mix together with a sample-barcoded 5' primer, a second PCR was run for roughly 7 to 12 cycles. TCRdb re-called the 5' RACE reads through MiXCR, storing one row per CDR3 protein. Here the sample spans approximately 850,000 distinct CDR3 sequences, nearly 60% being singletons. V usage is TRBV7-9 and J usage is TRBJ2-7, with TRBD1 matching 8 bases. Sequencing was done on a sample of blood. The TCR comes from a man under 40 in good health. CDR3 region: CASTLTGTGWYEQYF. The CDR3 coding sequence is TGTGCCAGCACCCTGACCGGGACAGGTTGGTACGAGCAGTACTTC.